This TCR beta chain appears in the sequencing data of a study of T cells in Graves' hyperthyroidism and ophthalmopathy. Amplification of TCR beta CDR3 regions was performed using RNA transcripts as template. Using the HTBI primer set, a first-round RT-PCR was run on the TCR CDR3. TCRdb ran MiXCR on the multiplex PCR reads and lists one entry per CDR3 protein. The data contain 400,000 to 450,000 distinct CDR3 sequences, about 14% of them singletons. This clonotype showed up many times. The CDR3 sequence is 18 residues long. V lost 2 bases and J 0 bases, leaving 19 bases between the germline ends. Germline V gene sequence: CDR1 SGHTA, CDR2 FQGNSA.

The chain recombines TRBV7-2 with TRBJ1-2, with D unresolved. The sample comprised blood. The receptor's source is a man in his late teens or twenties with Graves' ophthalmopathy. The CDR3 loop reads CASSLLVSLSKANYGYTF. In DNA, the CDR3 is TGTGCCAGCAGCTTATTGGTCAGTCTCTCCAAAGCTAACTATGGCTACACCTTC.